The entry below describes one TCR beta chain. V lost 4 bases to trimming and J lost 4 bases, with 14 bases between them. Germline V CDR1 and CDR2: GTSNPN, SVGIG (reference sequence). The CDR3 is made up of 14 amino acids. Per the original methods: Amplification of reference gene primers was used by the study to estimate nucleated cell counts. Method: immunoSEQ multiplex PCR; TCRdb's copy keeps in-frame clones and lacks some. That table is the source of V, J and clone size, and D and trimming were worked out from the DNA. The repertoire holds 70,000 to 85,000 clones, with roughly nine tenths as singletons. This sample was included in a study of blood T cell repertoires in COVID-19. Study information: Samples of COVID-19 (acute and convalescent) were obtained from the United States, Italy and Spain. The cDNA or gDNA used as material had been derived from T cells, B-cell-depleted T cells, or PBMCs.

Sequences were obtained from peripheral blood. The J gene is TRBJ1-5, the V gene TRBV30; TRBD1 might be the D (6 bases). The TCR comes from an older woman with acute or convalescent COVID-19. CDR3 amino acids: CAWKQQGINQPQHF. For the CDR3, the DNA is TGTGCCTGGAAGCAGCAGGGGATAAATCAGCCCCAGCATTTT.